Listed here are 21 T cell receptor beta chains from one sample, sequenced in a study of T cell responses to AZD1222 COVID-19 vaccine. Sequencing was performed with immunoSEQ multiplex PCR; in TCRdb, only in-frame clones are kept and a portion is missing. The sample records fewer than 100,000 clones, roughly 90% being singletons. Sample: peripheral blood, taken 28 days after the second AZD1222 dose. The receptors come from an adult who received the AZD1222 COVID-19 vaccine.

V is TRBV6-5 and J is TRBJ2-7; the match to TRBD2 covers 10 bases. V shed 4 bases, J shed 5 bases, and the junction held 5 bases outside the gene matches. The CDR3 sequence is 14 residues long. Germline lookup yields CDR1 MNHEY and CDR2 SVGAGI. CDR3 nucleotide sequence: TGTGCCAGCAGTTCTAGCGGGAGAATCGACGAGCAGTACTTC. Protein product: CASSSSGRIDEQYF.

V usage is TRBV6-5 and J usage is TRBJ1-5, with D unclear. V lost 5 bases to trimming and J lost 3 bases, with 14 bases between them. Germline V gene sequence: CDR1 MNHEY, CDR2 SVGAGI. The length of the CDR3 is 15 residues. CDR3 nucleotide sequence: TGTGCCAGCAGTCGTGCTGGGGATTACAATCAGCCCCAGCATTTT. It specifies CASSRAGDYNQPQHF.

This clone is a singleton in its sample. V is TRBV3-1 (or the pseudogene TRBV3-2) and J is TRBJ1-6; no clear D gene. Germline V lookup: CDR1 LGHDT, CDR2 YNNKEL (reference sequence). Trimming left V 1 base short and J 9 bases short, with 13 bases between. This CDR3 region has 15 residues. The CDR3: CASSQVSGGVSPLHF. The CDR3 coding sequence is TGTGCCAGCAGCCAAGTCAGCGGCGGGGTTTCACCCCTCCACTTT.

Notes on this clone: This CDR3 is also generated by other DNA sequences in the sample. The chain employs TRBV18 and TRBJ2-1; D ambiguous. CDR3 length equals 13 residues. Germline V gives CDR1 KGHSH, CDR2 LQKENI. V was pared by 3 bases and J by 0 bases, with 3 bases between. CDR3 coding DNA: TGTGCCAGCTCACCTAGCTCCTACAATGAGCAGTTCTTC. Encoded protein: CASSPSSYNEQFF.

This chain links TRBV7-9 with TRBJ2-2; TRBD2 is a possible D gene (5 bases). V lost 8 bases and J lost 1, with 14 bases in between. Per germline, CDR1 SEHNR and CDR2 FQNEAQ (reference sequence). This CDR3 region has 15 residues. Here the CDR3 DNA reads TGTGCCAGCGGTTACCGGGGAGAGAACACCGGGGAGCTGTTTTTT. Protein sequence: CASGYRGENTGELFF.

The genes are TRBV30 and TRBJ1-5, with D possibly being TRBD1 (6 bases). This CDR3 comprises 15 residues. Trimming removed 0 bases from V and 1 base from J, with 10 bases in between. Germline CDR1 and CDR2: GTSNPN and SVGIG (reference sequence). The CDR3 region has the DNA TGTGCCTGGAGTGTAAACAGGGTGAGCAATCAGCCCCAGCATTTT. Translation: CAWSVNRVSNQPQHF.

This clone was seen just once. The chain joins TRBV21-1 to TRBJ1-1. TRBV21-1 is a pseudogene. The CDR3 has 13 residues. The DNA of the CDR3 is TGTGCCAGCAGCAAAGAAGTCAGATTGGGAGCTTTCTTT. The encoded protein is CASSKEVRLGAFF.

In its sample, this clone was seen once. The genes are TRBV10-2 and TRBJ1-1; the D is unclear. The germline V gene has CDR1 WSHSY and CDR2 SAAADI. Deletions cut 8 bases from V and 2 bases from J, with 12 bases between. The CDR3 covers 13 residues. The CDR3 DNA reads TGCGCCAGCGGTCCTGGGCAAAACACTGAAGCTTTCTTT. This gives the protein CASGPGQNTEAFF.

This clone was observed a single time. The rearrangement joins TRBV5-6 to TRBJ1-1; D call uncertain. Trimming pared 5 bases from V and 0 bases from J, leaving 17 bases between. Looked up from germline, CDR1 is SGHDT and CDR2 is YYEEEE. CDR3 length: 16 residues. CDR3 nucleotides: TGTGCCAGCAGTCAGATCGTTGAGCACTTGAACACTGAAGCTTTCTTT. It specifies CASSQIVEHLNTEAFF. The variable domain in full, with the rest retrieved from reference TRBV5-6 and TRBJ1-1, is DAGVTQSPTHLIKTRGQQVTLRCSPKSGHDTVSWYQQALGQGPQFIFQYYEEEERQRGNFPDRFSGHQFPNYSSELNVNALLLGDSALYLCASSQIVEHLNTEAFFGQGTRLTVV.

The V and J genes are TRBV30 and TRBJ1-5; 7 bases are a match to TRBD1. Germline CDR1 and CDR2: GTSNPN and SVGIG (reference sequence). The V gene end was trimmed by 1 base and the J gene end by 1 base; junction bases not matched to a gene: 4. The CDR3 covers 15 residues. The CDR3 loop reads CAWSGAGGSNQPQHF. CDR3 sequence (DNA): TGTGCCTGGAGTGGGGCAGGGGGAAGCAATCAGCCCCAGCATTTT.

The chain is built from TRBV21-1 and TRBJ2-1; whether TRBD2, the table's D call, matches the DNA was not checked. TRBV21-1 is classified as a pseudogene. The CDR3 contains 19 residues. CDR3: CATTRVDGRAVISYNEQFF. The CDR3, as DNA: TGTGCCACCACGCGAGTTGACGGGAGGGCTGTTATTTCCTACAATGAGCAGTTCTTC.

The chain employs TRBV5-1 and TRBJ2-7, with 11 bases lining up with TRBD2. Trimming at V came to 2 bases and at J to 6 bases, leaving 7 bases not matched to a gene. The CDR3 covers 15 residues. The germline gives CDR1 SGHRS, CDR2 YFSETQ. Here the CDR3 reads CASSFLAGGRPEQYF. CDR3 DNA sequence: TGCGCCAGCAGCTTCTTAGCGGGAGGGCGGCCCGAGCAGTACTTC.

In DNA, the CDR3 is TGTGCCAGCAGTTCGGGACGACTAGCGGGAACCAACGAGCAGTACTTC. This codes for CASSSGRLAGTNEQYF. The V and J genes are TRBV27 and TRBJ2-7; 11 nucleotides agree with TRBD2. The V gene end was trimmed by 4 bases and the J gene end by 5 bases; junction bases not matched to a gene: 10. The length of the CDR3 is 16 residues. CDR1 is MNHEY and CDR2 is SMNVEV in the germline V gene (reference sequence).

The rearrangement uses TRBV27 and TRBJ1-5, with TRBD1 identical over 7 bases. The CDR3 runs 14 residues. With 3 bases clipped from V and 6 bases from J, the junction kept 5 bases outside the gene matches. Germline assignment: CDR1 MNHEY and CDR2 SMNVEV (reference sequence). CDR3 amino acids: CASSLDRTVQPQHF. As DNA, the CDR3 is TGTGCCAGCAGTTTGGACAGGACAGTTCAGCCCCAGCATTTT.

This clone showed up just a few times. The CDR3 sequence is CASTEEGIMNTEAFF. Here the CDR3 DNA reads TGTGCCAGCACCGAAGAGGGGATTATGAACACTGAAGCTTTCTTT. The chain is built from TRBV5-4 and TRBJ1-1, with D possibly being TRBD1 (5 bases). From germline, CDR1 is SGHNT and CDR2 YYREEE (reference sequence). The CDR3 is 15 amino acids. V was pared by 6 bases and J by 0 bases, with 15 bases between. The full variable domain, rest sourced from reference TRBV5-4 and TRBJ1-1, is ETGVTQSPTHLIKTRGQQVTLRCSSQSGHNTVSWYQQALGQGPQFIFQYYREEENGRGNFPPRFSGLQFPNYSSELNVNALELDDSALYLCASTEEGIMNTEAFFGQGTRLTVV.

This chain joins TRBV28 and TRBJ1-2, with unresolved D. V gave up 5 bases and J gave up 7 bases, with 11 bases separating them. Germline CDR1 and CDR2: MDHEN and SYDVKM. The CDR3 is 12 amino acids. The CDR3 region is CASSGRTGGYTF. DNA of the CDR3: TGTGCCAGCAGTGGGCGTACGGGTGGCTACACCTTC.

The chain employs TRBV5-1 and TRBJ2-7, with a weak D call TRBD2 (5 bases). The ends were cut back, 0 bases at V and 6 bases at J, with 19 bases in the middle. Looked up from germline, CDR1 is SGHRS and CDR2 is YFSETQ. This CDR3 is built from 16 residues. CDR3 nucleotides: TGCGCCAGCAGCTTGGTGACCGGGGATCCCCTTTCCGAGCAGTACTTC. It specifies CASSLVTGDPLSEQYF.

This clone was observed a handful of times. V is TRBV12-5 and J is TRBJ2-2; 8 nucleotides agree with TRBD2. The ends lost 4 bases at V and 7 bases at J; junction bases unmatched: 20. Germline V gene sequence: CDR1 LGHNT, CDR2 FRNRAP. There are 19 residues in the CDR3. The CDR3 sequence is CASGSSEGAGEGLGGELFF. CDR3 DNA sequence: TGTGCTAGTGGTTCCTCCGAAGGAGCGGGAGAGGGGCTGGGCGGGGAGCTGTTTTTT.

V is TRBV19 and J is TRBJ2-7; D could derive from TRBD1 or TRBD2 (5 bases each). Per the germline V gene, CDR1 is LNHDA and CDR2 is SQIVND (reference sequence). V lost 4 bases and J 4 bases, leaving 14 bases between the germline ends. This CDR3 has 14 amino acids. The CDR3 DNA sequence: TGTGCCAGTAGTACCGCCGGGACCCTTTACGAGCAGTACTTC. This translates into CASSTAGTLYEQYF.

The chain couples TRBV15 to TRBJ1-2; 8 bases are a match to TRBD1. V shed 2 bases, J shed 4 bases, and the junction held 12 bases outside the gene matches. The CDR3 is 17 amino acids. Germline V lookup: CDR1 LNHNV, CDR2 YYDKDF (reference sequence). CDR3 amino acids: CATSRKQGGGQGYGYTF. CDR3 DNA: TGTGCCACCAGCAGAAAACAGGGGGGTGGCCAGGGCTATGGCTACACCTTC. Complete variable domain (other parts from reference TRBV15 and TRBJ1-2): DAMVIQNPRYQVTQFGKPVTLSCSQTLNHNVMYWYQQKSSQAPKLLFHYYDKDFNNEADTPDNFQSRRPNTSFCFLDIRSPGLGDTAMYLCATSRKQGGGQGYGYTFGSGTRLTVV.

The chain recombines TRBV6-6 with TRBJ2-3, with TRBD2 matching 9 bases. The CDR3 covers 16 residues. The trim removed 1 base at V and 5 bases at J, leaving 7 bases unmatched. Germline CDR1 is MNHNY and CDR2 is SVGAGI (reference sequence). In DNA, the CDR3 is TGTGCCAGCAGTTACTGGGGCGGGAGGGCAGAAGATACGCAGTATTTT. Protein: CASSYWGGRAEDTQYF.